The clone carrying this T cell receptor (beta chain) was found a few times. Its specificity is not known. The data stem from a study of CD8 T cells in ankylosing spondylitis. The TCR beta libraries were generated through quantitative 5'-RACE incorporating molecular barcodes. TCRdb analysed the 5' RACE reads with MiXCR anew, one entry per CDR3 protein. The data show some 240,000 distinct CDR3 sequences, 15% to 20% seen once. Germline loops: CDR1 LGHNA, CDR2 YSLEER. V was clipped by 1 base and J by 3 bases, with 7 bases between them. The CDR3 sequence is 14 residues long. Study-level results: Among TCR beta sequences, a motif of several highly homologous variants appeared characteristic of ankylosing spondylitis blood. Certain motif variants had earlier been reported in reactive arthritis synovial fluid and blood. Reportedly, significant enrichment of disease-linked clones occurred in matched ankylosing spondylitis synovial fluid.

The V call is TRBV4-3, the J call TRBJ1-3, with D unclear. This TCR came from a male donor with ankylosing spondylitis or in good health (not recorded which). The sequencing sample was made of blood, either unsorted or a sorted T cell fraction (not recorded which). CDR3 protein: CASSQGEVGNTIYF. Written as DNA, the CDR3 is TGCGCCAGCAGCCAAGGGGAGGTTGGAAACACCATATATTTT.